This T cell receptor (beta chain) was recorded in a study of shared clonotypes between healthy human individuals (dated by TCRdb to about 2020). Looking at the study overall: The cohort comprised two women and a few men aged 18 to 49 years. Leukapheresis yielded between about 0.94 and 9 billion PBMCs per donor. Per donor, three plates each were used for CD4 naive and CD4 memory, two for CD8 naive, and one for CD8 memory. To estimate repertoire size and how much clonotype sharing occurs between individuals, the study deeply sequenced the blood TCR repertoires of roughly 5 healthy adults. To increase sequencing depth and limit assay-specific biases, different laboratories used diverse techniques to prepare libraries and sequence TCR repertoires. The study at large found these results: Sampling was restricted to blood, and TCR repertoires in tissue are likely to differ from TCR repertoires in blood. Estimated clonotype richness was generally larger for naive than for memory subsets. When a handful of donors were compared, the shared fraction of clonotypes was about 5% for naive CD4, more than 3% for naive CD8, 2% to 2.5% for memory CD4, and 0.35% to 0.4% for memory CD8. Even with the large sequencing depth, rarefaction of the sorted-subset datasets indicated that sequencing was incomplete. Because the study included only a small number of donors, the genetic and exposure-history diversity represented was limited. Pairwise subsampling indicated that sequencing depth was expected to affect the degree of clonotype sharing among donors. Compared with non-shared clonotypes, the clonotypes found in all four sorted-subset donors had higher generation probabilities.

The germline V gene encodes CDR1 LGHNA and CDR2 YSLEER. Measured from the cysteine to the phenylalanine, the CDR3 is 18 residues long. Of the read, only the CDR3 DNA is kept; its 54 bases are in frame from base 1. V and J lose 0 bases and 6 bases, and a span of 20 bases separates them. The donors were healthy, HIV-negative adults with no recently reported acute infections or vaccinations. Every donor was a Caucasian adult living in Nashville, Tennessee, USA. CD4+ T cells were enriched by magnetic negative selection; naive cells were then positively selected on CD45RA, and the negative fraction formed the memory subset. Blood was obtained by leukapheresis, after which PBMCs were separated by Ficoll-Histopaque density gradient centrifugation and cryopreserved in liquid nitrogen vapor phase. Analytical flow cytometry was used to check the purity and quantity of each magnetically sorted T cell population. From each sorted fraction, genomic DNA was isolated and quantified by UV absorbance on a Nanodrop 2000c.

Using the deep immunoSEQ assay, TCR CDR3 regions were amplified from genomic DNA by multiplex PCR. For each cell subset, the extracted genomic DNA was distributed evenly across all wells of several immunoSEQ 96-well plates, and each plate served as one replicate. Each replicate PCR for sorted subsets received around 0.2 ug genomic DNA, equal to about 30,000 T cell genomes. Purified libraries were quantified with a Qubit 3.0 fluorometer, sized on a Bioanalyzer 2100, and re-quantified with the KAPA Library Quantification kit. Each immunoSEQ 96-well plate was sequenced on its own single-read 150-cycle Illumina NextSeq 550 flow cell. Processing in the source paper ran as follows. The immunoSEQ output contained only junctional sequences without quality scores, so filtering could not match that applied to full-length reads. To assign V/J genes and CDR3, sequences were annotated using PyIR, a Python wrapper for IgBLAST v1.9, with IMGT germline references. Any read was removed if the V/J assignment was weak (E-value above 1e-6), the CDR3 was missing, or the read contained stop codons, out-of-frame junctions, or ambiguous translated residues. V3J clonotypes were defined by identical inferred V gene, J gene, and CDR3 amino acid sequence. Percentage overlap between repertoires was calculated by dividing the number of shared unique clonotypes by the size of the smaller repertoire. Three approaches were used to assess repertoire richness: RTK rarefaction, the Chao1 estimator, and Recon v2.1 estimates of unobserved clonotypes. Generation probabilities were computed with OLGA for all TCRbeta clonotypes obtained by the gDNA method from a few donors. TCRdb mirrors the immuneACCESS table, restricted to in-frame sequences. Some clones are absent from its copies; in checked studies, under half trace to an unresolved V gene, and the reason for the others is unknown. Clone size and the V and J calls come from that table; the DNA yielded D and trimming. Recorded for this sample are about 1 million clones; approximately 70% of them occurred a single time. The ten largest clones represent about 1.5% of the sample.

Turning to this clone: What this receptor recognizes is not known. No qualities accompany the bases; no much larger clone lies one base away.

Sequences were obtained from memory CD4+ T cells sorted from blood. According to the study, the label for this sample's cell subset or site signals: CD45RA-negative fraction. The chain is assembled from TRBV4-3 and TRBJ2-2, with a weak D call of TRBD1 (6 bases match). The sequence was collected from a man in his late teens or twenties in good health. The DNA sequence is as follows: TGCGCCAGCAGCCAAGATAATTGGACAGCCACAATCCCCGGGGAGCTGTTTTTT. This encodes CASSQDNWTATIPGELFF.